The 24 T cell receptor beta chains below were found in one sample sequenced in a study of T-cell reconstitution after alpha-beta-depleted transplantation in children. Unique molecular identifiers were used to barcode this TCRbeta library. From the PCR reads, TCRdb called clonotypes with MiXCR, one entry per CDR3 protein. This table has hundreds of thousands of distinct CDR3 sequences, 8% to 11% appearing once. This specimen was PBMCs from the stem cell graft donor, taken from the stem cell graft. Receptor source: a human donor who donated a stem cell graft to a child with acute myeloid leukemia.

This clonotype was seen repeatedly, ten times or more. The chain couples TRBV10-3 to TRBJ1-5; D uncertain. The CDR3 length is 16 residues. Germline CDR1 reads ENHRY; CDR2 reads SYGVKD. Deletions cut 10 bases from V and 2 bases from J, with 21 bases between. CDR3 sequence: CATAEMVGTGNQPQHF. The CDR3 DNA is TGTGCCACCGCTGAAATGGTGGGAACGGGCAATCAGCCCCAGCATTTT.

This clonotype was counted at least ten times. The chain has TRBV29-1 and TRBJ1-1; weak D call: TRBD1 (6 bases). Trimming pared 5 bases from V and 7 bases from J, leaving 20 bases between. This CDR3 contains 14 residues. Looked up from germline, CDR1 is SQVTM and CDR2 is ANQGSEA. The CDR3 reads CSVTSTGSRGEAFF. CDR3 DNA sequence: TGCAGCGTTACATCCACAGGGTCTCGTGGTGAAGCTTTCTTT.

This clonotype was recorded a few times. V is TRBV11-1 and J is TRBJ1-5; D not certain. Per the germline V gene, CDR1 is SGHAT and CDR2 is FQDESV (reference sequence). The V end lost 4 bases, the J end lost 2 bases, and 12 bases lay between the germline ends. The CDR3 contains 15 residues. The CDR3, as DNA: TGTGCCAGCAGCTCGACCGCTGGTGGCAATCAGCCCCAGCATTTT. Translated: CASSSTAGGNQPQHF. Combining the CDR3 with reference TRBV11-1 and TRBJ1-5 gives the whole variable domain EAEVAQSPRYKITEKSQAVAFWCDPISGHATLYWYRQILGQGPELLVQFQDESVVDDSQLPKDRFSAERLKGVDSTLKIQPAELGDSAMYLCASSSTAGGNQPQHFGDGTRLSIL.

This clonotype was seen at least ten times. The chain recombines TRBV27 with TRBJ2-7, with TRBD1 matching 8 bases. With V trimmed by 5 bases and J by 3 bases, 9 bases remained unmatched. Per the germline V gene, CDR1 is MNHEY and CDR2 is SMNVEV (reference sequence). This CDR3 has 15 amino acids. CDR3 in DNA: TGTGCCAGCAGTATCCGACAGGGGATGGTCTACGAGCAGTACTTC. This codes for CASSIRQGMVYEQYF.

This clonotype was seen only a few times. The chain links TRBV12-3 or TRBV12-4 to TRBJ1-5; TRBD1 agrees at 11 bases. Trimming at V came to 1 base and at J to 5 bases, leaving 7 bases not matched to a gene. The CDR3 extends over 17 amino acids. The CDR3 reads CASSLGRTGGDYQPQHF. CDR3 in DNA: TGTGCCAGCAGTTTAGGACGGACAGGGGGCGATTATCAGCCCCAGCATTTT.

The chain couples TRBV12-3 or TRBV12-4 to TRBJ2-7; 10 nucleotides line up with TRBD2. V was clipped by 5 bases and J by 5 bases; unmatched bases: 15. The CDR3 consists of 17 residues. The CDR3 nucleotides are TGTGCCAGCAGTCCCCGGGGGGCAGCGGGAGGGACCAACGAGCAGTACTTC. The encoded protein is CASSPRGAAGGTNEQYF.

This chain joins TRBV9 and TRBJ1-2; a possible D gene is TRBD1 (6 bases). The V gene lost 3 bases and the J gene lost 7 bases, with 16 bases spanning the gap. The CDR3 runs 14 residues. Germline V gene data show CDR1 as SGDLS and CDR2 as YYNGEE. CDR3 in amino acids: CASSGDKGGRGYTF. CDR3 coding DNA: TGTGCCAGCAGCGGGGACAAGGGCGGTCGTGGCTACACCTTC.

This clonotype was found a few times. V is TRBV29-1 and J is TRBJ2-1; D perhaps matches TRBD2 (6 bases). The germline V gene encodes CDR1 SQVTM and CDR2 ANQGSEA. This CDR3 comprises 12 residues. Trimming stripped 4 bases from V and 10 bases from J, with 14 bases between. The CDR3 region has the DNA TGCAGCGTTGTTCACCGAGCGGGCGAGCAGTTCTTC. It codes for CSVVHRAGEQFF.

This chain uses TRBV6-1 with TRBJ1-5; weak D call: TRBD1 (5 bases). V gave up 7 bases and J gave up 4 bases, with 20 bases separating them. Germline V gene sequence: CDR1 MNHNS, CDR2 SASEGT. The CDR3 runs to 16 residues. The CDR3 region is CASTLQGTHNNQPQHF. CDR3 sequence (DNA): TGTGCCAGCACTCTTCAAGGGACCCATAATAATCAGCCCCAGCATTTT.

This clonotype was seen ten or more times. CDR3 loop: CAIRRDNEQFF. The CDR3 coding sequence is TGTGCCATCAGGAGGGACAATGAGCAGTTCTTC. The J gene is TRBJ2-1, the V gene TRBV10-3; tentatively, D is TRBD2 (5 bases). Trimming removed 6 bases from V and 5 bases from J, with 5 bases in between. The CDR3 sequence is 11 residues long. In germline, CDR1 is ENHRY, CDR2 SYGVKD.

Only one count was recorded for this clonotype. A junction end diverges from the germline sequence, so it may reflect a read error. This chain links TRBV6-1 with TRBJ2-1; 7 bases map to TRBD1. From germline, CDR1 is MNHNS and CDR2 SASEGT. This CDR3 region has 15 residues. CDR3 coding DNA: TGTGCCAGCAGGGATACAGGGGTGTCCTCCAATGAGCAGTTCTTC. Translating it yields CASRDTGVSSNEQFF.

At least ten counts were recorded for this clonotype. CDR3: CASTFSLNTGELFF. As DNA, the CDR3 is TGTGCCAGCACTTTTAGTTTGAACACCGGGGAGCTGTTTTTT. This rearrangement joins TRBV28 to TRBJ2-2; D is unclear. The CDR3 is made up of 14 amino acids. Germline lookup yields CDR1 MDHEN and CDR2 SYDVKM. Trimming stripped 7 bases from V and 1 base from J, with 10 bases between.

This clonotype has ten or more counts. The V gene is TRBV7-9, the J gene TRBJ2-1; 10 nucleotides match TRBD2. Trimming cost V 1 base and J 8 bases; bases outside gene matches: 5. Germline V gives CDR1 SEHNR, CDR2 FQNEAQ (reference sequence). The CDR3 contains 15 residues. The CDR3 protein is CASSLVGTSEDEQFF. As DNA, the CDR3 is TGTGCCAGCAGCTTAGTTGGGACTAGCGAGGATGAGCAGTTCTTC.

This clonotype showed up many times. This chain connects TRBV29-1 to TRBJ2-3; D is ambiguous. CDR3 length: 13 residues. V lost 5 bases and J 3 bases, leaving 12 bases between the germline ends. From germline, CDR1 is SQVTM and CDR2 ANQGSEA. The CDR3 nucleotides read TGCAGCGTTTTATCGACTTTAACAGATACGCAGTATTTT. This sequence encodes CSVLSTLTDTQYF.

As to this clonotype: A much larger clone sits a single nucleotide away, making a read error possible. The chain is built from TRBV6-5 and TRBJ2-7; 11 bases are shared with TRBD2. Germline values: CDR1 MNHEY, CDR2 SVGAGI. CDR3 length equals 16 residues. CDR3 protein: CANSSLGLAVAHEQYF. For the CDR3, the DNA is TGTGCCAACAGTTCGCTGGGACTAGCGGTGGCCCACGAGCAGTACTTC.

There are many counts of this clonotype. The chain carries TRBV12-3 or TRBV12-4 and TRBJ1-1; a possible D gene is TRBD1 (5 bases). The CDR3 runs to 13 residues. The V end lost 5 bases, the J end lost 1 base, and 8 bases lay between the germline ends. The CDR3: CASSVGRNTEAFF. The CDR3 DNA is TGTGCCAGCAGTGTGGGACGGAACACTGAAGCTTTCTTT.

The CDR3 region has the DNA TGTGCCAGCAGATGGTTTAGGACCTCCAATGAGCAGTTCTTC. This sequence encodes CASRWFRTSNEQFF. This chain uses TRBV27 with TRBJ2-1; no clear D gene. V was cut by 6 bases and J by 6 bases, with 15 bases left in between. The CDR3 contains 14 residues. Germline CDR1 MNHEY, CDR2 SMNVEV (reference sequence).

V and J are TRBV12-3 or TRBV12-4 and TRBJ2-7; 9 bases fit TRBD1. The CDR3 is made up of 14 amino acids. Losses at the gene ends were 4 bases for V and 6 bases for J; bases not matched to a gene: 7. The CDR3 DNA reads as TGTGCCAGCAGTTACAGGGGGCGGGAAGGCGAGCAGTACTTC. Amino acids: CASSYRGREGEQYF.

This clonotype was detected many times. This chain joins TRBV14 and TRBJ2-6; D perhaps matches TRBD1 (6 bases). There are 18 residues in the CDR3. The germline V gene encodes CDR1 SGHDN and CDR2 FVKESK. With 4 bases removed from V and 4 bases from J, the gap between germline ends came to 20 bases. The CDR3 protein is CASSLDRRLSMGANVLTF. The DNA of the CDR3 is TGTGCCAGCAGCCTCGACAGGCGTCTGTCGATGGGGGCCAACGTCCTGACTTTC.

The V and J genes are TRBV24-1 and TRBJ2-5; D ambiguous. There are 15 residues in the CDR3. CDR1 KGHDR and CDR2 SFDVKD come from the germline V gene. V dropped 3 bases and J dropped 1 base, with 11 bases sitting between them. In DNA form, the CDR3 reads TGTGCCACCAGTGATGTGACTGTGGGCCAAGAGACCCAGTACTTC. This codes for CATSDVTVGQETQYF.

This clonotype was recorded a few times. Germline is not matched at one junction end, which may reflect a read error. The chain couples TRBV29-1 to TRBJ2-1; 7 bases map to TRBD2. CDR1 and CDR2 (germline): SQVTM, ANQGSEA. The CDR3 spans 16 residues. The CDR3 DNA reads TGCAGCGTGGAAGGAGTTAGCGGGTCCGCCTACAATGAGCAGTTCTTC. This sequence encodes CSVEGVSGSAYNEQFF.

This clonotype was seen ten or more times. J is TRBJ2-7 and V is TRBV20-1; 7 bases fit TRBD2. The germline V gene encodes CDR1 DFQATT and CDR2 SNEGSKA (reference sequence). V lost 4 bases and J lost 5; bases outside the gene matches: 5. The CDR3 covers 12 residues. In DNA, the CDR3 is TGCAGTGCTACCGGGAGGAACGACGAGCAGTACTTC. Residues: CSATGRNDEQYF.

The rearrangement links TRBV20-1 to TRBJ2-7, with 12 bases aligning to TRBD2. V shed 6 bases, J shed 1 base, and the junction held 4 bases outside the gene matches. CDR1 and CDR2 from the germline V gene are DFQATT and SNEGSKA (reference sequence). The CDR3 totals 14 residues. The CDR3 spells CSAVLAGGSYEQYF. CDR3 DNA: TGCAGTGCAGTACTAGCGGGAGGTTCCTACGAGCAGTACTTC.

This clonotype has more than one count but fewer than ten. The chain is built from TRBV7-3 and TRBJ2-1, with D possibly being TRBD2 (6 bases). Trimming shortened V by 1 base and J by 8 bases, and 18 bases separated the two germline ends. Germline V CDR1 and CDR2: SGHTA, FQGTGA. This CDR3 contains 16 residues. The CDR3 nucleotides read TGTGCCAGCAGCTTAAGGGCGCGACTAGAGATGCATGAGCAGTTCTTC. Translating it yields CASSLRARLEMHEQFF. Drawing the rest from reference TRBV7-3 and TRBJ2-1, the complete variable domain is GAGVSQTPSNKVTEKGKYVELRCDPISGHTALYWYRQSLGQGPEFLIYFQGTGAADDSGLPNDRFFAVRPEGSVSTLKIQRTERGDSAVYLCASSLRARLEMHEQFFGPGTRLTVL.